This TCR beta chain was obtained from a study of beta chain features in type 1 diabetes. Overall study context: Age, gender, cell numbers and subset yield matched between patients and controls. All of the samples together had some 110 million sorted cells examined. Overall study findings and caveats: TCRB CDR3s were moderately but significantly shorter in Type 1 diabetes patients in all four CD4+ subsets.

Expressed TCRB transcripts were sequenced after all isolated RNA was converted to cDNA. The protocol was immunoSEQ multiplex PCR, while the TCRdb copy is restricted to in-frame clones and leaves out a portion. Here the sample spans 400,000 or so clones, roughly 13% being singletons. Averaging about 100 mL, one heparinised blood draw was given by each donor. This clone was observed a handful of times. Its antigen is currently unknown. V was pared by 3 bases and J by 4 bases, with 13 bases between. Germline loops: CDR1 SGHNT, CDR2 YYREEE (reference sequence). This CDR3 is 15 amino acids long. The chain uses TRBV5-4 and TRBJ2-2; tentatively, D is TRBD1 (8 bases). Material: naive CD4+ T cells from blood. This receptor was identified in a woman under 30 with type 1 diabetes. The CDR3 bases are TGTGCCAGCAGCTACACAGGGGGGGGCACCGGGGAGCTGTTTTTT. Translating gives CASSYTGGGTGELFF.